Listed below are T cell receptor beta chains from one sample, sequenced in a study of identifying expanded T cells in peripheral blood. Measured with immunoSEQ multiplex PCR; TCRdb has only the in-frame clones, and not every one. The sample gives some 70,000 clones, under 90% of which show up once; more than 2.5% is in the top ten. Sequenced: blood. These receptors were obtained from a person aged 18 to 75 in good health. Both conserved end residues are part of each CDR3. A D gene is named only where the DNA matches it firmly. The size entry is marked missing in some rows and otherwise reads once, few, many or a size class.

J gene: TRBJ1-2
V gene: TRBV29-1
D gene: TRBD1
clone size: once
CDR3 DNA: TGCAGCGTTGAGGGACAGGGGTTGGAAGGCTACACCTTC
CDR3 protein: CSVEGQGLEGYTF

J gene: TRBJ2-3
V gene: TRBV4-3
D gene: TRBD2
clone size: NA
CDR3 DNA: TGCGCCAGCAGCATGGGACTAGCGGGAAACACAGATACGCAGTATTTT
CDR3 protein: CASSMGLAGNTDTQYF

J gene: TRBJ2-7
V gene: TRBV6-1
D gene: TRBD1
clone size: NA
CDR3 DNA: TGTGCCAGCTCTGACACAGGGGAGAGGGAATACGAGCAGTACTTC
CDR3 protein: CASSDTGEREYEQYF

J gene: TRBJ2-7
V gene: TRBV6-6
D gene: NA
clone size: NA
CDR3 DNA: TGTGCCAGCAGTTACCAGGGGGGGGTCTACGAGCAGTACTTC
CDR3 protein: CASSYQGGVYEQYF

J gene: TRBJ1-1
V gene: TRBV4-1
D gene: TRBD1
clone size: once
CDR3 DNA: TGCGCCAGCAGCCAAGCGACAGGGAGGAACACTGAAGCTTTCTTT
CDR3 protein: CASSQATGRNTEAFF

J gene: TRBJ1-1
V gene: TRBV20-1
D gene: NA
clone size: NA
CDR3 DNA: TGCAGTGCTAGAGAGGAGATAGCGGCTTTCTTT
CDR3 protein: CSAREEIAAFF

J gene: TRBJ1-2
V gene: TRBV6-5
D gene: TRBD1
clone size: NA
CDR3 DNA: TGTGCCAGCAGCATCGGGACAGGGGAGGGCTACACCTTC
CDR3 protein: CASSIGTGEGYTF

J gene: TRBJ2-2
V gene: TRBV9
D gene: NA
clone size: NA
CDR3 DNA: TGTGCCAGCCTTACAGGAATGAGCCGGGAGCTGTTTTTT
CDR3 protein: CASLTGMSRELFF

J gene: TRBJ1-4
V gene: TRBV2
D gene: TRBD1
clone size: NA
CDR3 DNA: TGTGCCAGCAGAAGGACAGGAGTTAATGAAAAACTGTTTTTT
CDR3 protein: CASRRTGVNEKLFF

J gene: TRBJ2-5
V gene: TRBV7-9
D gene: NA
clone size: NA
CDR3 DNA: TGTGCCAGCAGCTCGACTCGACTCCAAGAGACCCAGTACTTC
CDR3 protein: CASSSTRLQETQYF

J gene: TRBJ2-3
V gene: TRBV20-1
D gene: TRBD2
clone size: once
CDR3 DNA: TGCAGTGCTCCGACTCGGGGGGGGCAGTATTTT
CDR3 protein: CSAPTRGGQYF

J gene: TRBJ2-1
V gene: TRBV29-1
D gene: NA
clone size: NA
CDR3 DNA: TGCAGCGTTGAACGGGATAATTCGCAGTTCTTC
CDR3 protein: CSVERDNSQFF

J gene: TRBJ2-1
V gene: TRBV5-6
D gene: TRBD1
clone size: once
CDR3 DNA: TGTGCCAGCAGCTTGAACGGACAGGGGTTGCGTGAGCAGTTCTTC
CDR3 protein: CASSLNGQGLREQFF